In its sample, the clone carrying this T cell receptor beta chain was seen once. Its cognate antigen is unknown. Here immunoSEQ multiplex PCR was the method, and the copy in TCRdb shows in-frame clones only, minus some. Of just under 75,000 clones in the sample, 92% were seen once. The source of the sample is a study of OX40 agonist ivuxolimab in advanced cancers. Study-wide background: Patients with prior anti-PD-1, anti-PD-L1 or anti-CTLA-4 therapy were eligible; less than 50% had some. Study results and limitations: Low clonal expansion, among the lowest seen, marked partial responders at 0.1-3.0 mg/kg. Averaging showed that CD8+ T cells had more expanded clones than CD4+ did.

Blood was sampled at baseline, cycle 4 day 1, and cycle 7 day 1. Unmatched junction bases numbered 10, after V lost 4 bases and J lost 6 bases. Per the germline V gene, CDR1 is SEHNR and CDR2 is FQNEAQ (reference sequence). The CDR3 covers 15 residues. The V gene is TRBV7-9, the J gene TRBJ1-1, with 8 bases fitting TRBD1. The specimen was CD4+ or CD8+ T cells sorted from blood, collected in a trial of the OX40 agonist ivuxolimab. This TCR came from an adult with an advanced solid tumor such as melanoma, head and neck, liver or kidney cancer. Written as DNA, the CDR3 is TGTGCCAGCAGCTCAGGGATGACAGGGGTCTCTGAAGCTTTCTTT. Amino acid sequence: CASSSGMTGVSEAFF. Drawing the rest from reference TRBV7-9 and TRBJ1-1, the complete variable domain is DTGVSQNPRHKITKRGQNVTFRCDPISEHNRLYWYRQTLGQGPEFLTYFQNEAQLEKSRLLSDRFSAERPKGSFSTLEIQRTEQGDSAMYLCASSSGMTGVSEAFFGQGTRLTVV.